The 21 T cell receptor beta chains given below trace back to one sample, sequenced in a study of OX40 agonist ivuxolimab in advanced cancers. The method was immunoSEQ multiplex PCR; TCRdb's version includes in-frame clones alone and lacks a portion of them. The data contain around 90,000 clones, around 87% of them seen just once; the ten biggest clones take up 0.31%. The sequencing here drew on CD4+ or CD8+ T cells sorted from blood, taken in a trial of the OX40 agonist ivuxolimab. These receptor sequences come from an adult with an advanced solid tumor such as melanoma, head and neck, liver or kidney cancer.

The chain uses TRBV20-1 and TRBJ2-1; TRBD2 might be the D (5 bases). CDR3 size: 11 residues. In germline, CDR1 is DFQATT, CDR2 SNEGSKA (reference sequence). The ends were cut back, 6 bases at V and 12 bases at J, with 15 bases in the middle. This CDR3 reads CSAPDYARQFF. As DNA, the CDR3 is TGCAGTGCCCCAGACTACGCGCGGCAGTTCTTC.

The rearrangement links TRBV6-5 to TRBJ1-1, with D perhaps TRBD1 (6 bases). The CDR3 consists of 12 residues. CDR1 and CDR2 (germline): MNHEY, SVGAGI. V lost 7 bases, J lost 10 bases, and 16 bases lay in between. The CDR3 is CASTRLGQRAFF. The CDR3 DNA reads TGTGCCAGCACTCGACTCGGACAGAGAGCTTTCTTT.

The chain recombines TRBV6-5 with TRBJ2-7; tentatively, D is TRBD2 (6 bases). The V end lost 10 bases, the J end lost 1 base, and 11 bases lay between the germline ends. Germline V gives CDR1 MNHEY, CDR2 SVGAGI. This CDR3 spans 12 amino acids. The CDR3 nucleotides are TGTGCCACCGCGGGGTATTCCTACGAGCAGTACTTC. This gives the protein CATAGYSYEQYF.

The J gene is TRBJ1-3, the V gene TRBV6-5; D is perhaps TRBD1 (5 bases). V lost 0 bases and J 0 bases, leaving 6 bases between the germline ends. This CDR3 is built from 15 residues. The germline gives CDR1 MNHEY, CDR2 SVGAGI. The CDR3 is CASSYSGGSGNTIYF. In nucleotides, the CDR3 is TGTGCCAGCAGTTACTCTGGGGGCTCTGGAAACACCATATATTTT.

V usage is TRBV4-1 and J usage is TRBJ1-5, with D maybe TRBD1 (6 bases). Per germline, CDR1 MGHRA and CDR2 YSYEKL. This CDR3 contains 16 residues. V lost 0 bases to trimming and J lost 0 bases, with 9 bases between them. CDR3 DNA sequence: TGCGCCAGCAGCCAAGATGGGGGCCTTAGCAATCAGCCCCAGCATTTT. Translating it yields CASSQDGGLSNQPQHF.

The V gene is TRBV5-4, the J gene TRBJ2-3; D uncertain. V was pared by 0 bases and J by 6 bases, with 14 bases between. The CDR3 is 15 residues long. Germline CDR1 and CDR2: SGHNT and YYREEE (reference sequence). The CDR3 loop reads CASSLAALTSDTQYF. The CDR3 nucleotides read TGTGCCAGCAGCTTGGCGGCGCTCACCTCCGATACGCAGTATTTT.

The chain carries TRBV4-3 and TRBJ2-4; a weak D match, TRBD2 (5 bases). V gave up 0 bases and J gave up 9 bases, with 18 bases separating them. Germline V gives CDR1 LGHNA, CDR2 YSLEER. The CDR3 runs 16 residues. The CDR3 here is CASSQERSQFGVIQYF. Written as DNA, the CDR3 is TGCGCCAGCAGCCAAGAAAGATCGCAGTTCGGGGTCATTCAGTACTTC.

The chain's CDR3 is CAISELRQGAADTQYF. Written as DNA, the CDR3 is TGTGCCATCAGTGAGTTGAGACAGGGGGCCGCAGATACGCAGTATTTT. This chain joins TRBV10-3 and TRBJ2-3, with 10 bases matching TRBD1. Germline V gene data show CDR1 as ENHRY and CDR2 as SYGVKD. The CDR3 consists of 16 residues. V shed 1 base, J shed 4 bases, and the junction held 5 bases outside the gene matches.

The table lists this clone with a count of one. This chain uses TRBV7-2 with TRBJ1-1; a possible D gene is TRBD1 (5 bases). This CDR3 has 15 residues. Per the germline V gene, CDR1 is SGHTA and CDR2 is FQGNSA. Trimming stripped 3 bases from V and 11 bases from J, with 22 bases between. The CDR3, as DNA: TGTGCCAGCAGCTTTCCCGAGCAGGGTGTTTTAGGGGCTTTCTTT. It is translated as CASSFPEQGVLGAFF.

Written as DNA, the CDR3 is TGTGCCAGCAGCTTAGGGTCAGGGGCCTTGGGGGAGCAGTACTTC. Translating gives CASSLGSGALGEQYF. The rearrangement uses TRBV7-6 and TRBJ2-7, with TRBD1 as a possible D gene (6 bases). Per germline, CDR1 SGHVS and CDR2 FNYEAQ. Deletions cut 1 base from V and 7 bases from J, with 17 bases between. The CDR3 is 15 amino acids.

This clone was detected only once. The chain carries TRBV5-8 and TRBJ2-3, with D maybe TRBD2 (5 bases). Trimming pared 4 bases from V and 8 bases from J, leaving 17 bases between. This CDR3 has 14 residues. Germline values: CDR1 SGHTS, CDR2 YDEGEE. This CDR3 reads CASSGFLGSSTQYF. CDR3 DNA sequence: TGTGCCAGCAGCGGCTTTCTAGGGAGTAGTACGCAGTATTTT.

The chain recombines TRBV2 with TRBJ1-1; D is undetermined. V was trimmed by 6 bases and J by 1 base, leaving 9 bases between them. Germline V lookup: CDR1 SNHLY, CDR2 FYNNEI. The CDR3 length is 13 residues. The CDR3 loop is CASRIGENTEAFF. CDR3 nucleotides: TGTGCCAGCAGGATCGGAGAGAACACTGAAGCTTTCTTT.

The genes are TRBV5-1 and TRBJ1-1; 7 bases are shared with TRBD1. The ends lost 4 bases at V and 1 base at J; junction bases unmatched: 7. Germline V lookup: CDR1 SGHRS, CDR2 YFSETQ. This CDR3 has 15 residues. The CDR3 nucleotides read TGCGCCAGCAGCACAACAGGGGCGCAGAACACTGAAGCTTTCTTT. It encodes CASSTTGAQNTEAFF.

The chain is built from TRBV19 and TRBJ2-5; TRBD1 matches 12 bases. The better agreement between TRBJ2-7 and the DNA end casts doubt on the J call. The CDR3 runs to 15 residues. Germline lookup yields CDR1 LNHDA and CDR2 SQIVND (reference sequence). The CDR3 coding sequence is TGTGCCAGTCAGGGGGGACAGGGGGCGAGTTACGAGCAGTACTTC. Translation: CASQGGQGASYEQYF.

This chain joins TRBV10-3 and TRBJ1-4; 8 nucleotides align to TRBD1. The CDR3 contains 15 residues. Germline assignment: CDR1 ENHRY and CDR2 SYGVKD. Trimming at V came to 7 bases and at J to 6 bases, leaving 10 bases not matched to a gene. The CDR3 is CAIKDQGAGDEKLFF. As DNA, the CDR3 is TGTGCCATCAAAGATCAGGGGGCGGGAGATGAAAAACTGTTTTTT.

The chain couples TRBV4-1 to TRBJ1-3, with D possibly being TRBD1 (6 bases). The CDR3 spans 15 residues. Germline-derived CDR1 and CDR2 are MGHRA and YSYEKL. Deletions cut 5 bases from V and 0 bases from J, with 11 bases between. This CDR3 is CASSVDRNSGNTIYF. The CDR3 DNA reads TGCGCCAGCAGCGTGGACAGAAACTCTGGAAACACCATATATTTT.

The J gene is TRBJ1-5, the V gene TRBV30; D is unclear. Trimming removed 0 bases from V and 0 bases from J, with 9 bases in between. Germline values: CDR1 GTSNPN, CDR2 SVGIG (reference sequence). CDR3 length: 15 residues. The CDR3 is CAWSVPGNSNQPQHF. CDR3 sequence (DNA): TGTGCCTGGAGTGTACCGGGCAATAGCAATCAGCCCCAGCATTTT.

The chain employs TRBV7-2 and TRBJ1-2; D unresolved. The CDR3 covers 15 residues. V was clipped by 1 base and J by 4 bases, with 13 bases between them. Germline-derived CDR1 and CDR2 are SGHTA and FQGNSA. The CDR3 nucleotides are TGTGCCAGCAGCTTAGAGCTGGGCCCAACCTATGGCTACACCTTC. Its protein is CASSLELGPTYGYTF.

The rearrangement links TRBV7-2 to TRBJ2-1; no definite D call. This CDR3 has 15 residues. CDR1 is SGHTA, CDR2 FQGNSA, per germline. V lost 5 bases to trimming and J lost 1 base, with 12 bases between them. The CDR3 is CASSGDRVSYNEQFF. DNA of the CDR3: TGTGCCAGCAGCGGAGACCGGGTGTCCTACAATGAGCAGTTCTTC.

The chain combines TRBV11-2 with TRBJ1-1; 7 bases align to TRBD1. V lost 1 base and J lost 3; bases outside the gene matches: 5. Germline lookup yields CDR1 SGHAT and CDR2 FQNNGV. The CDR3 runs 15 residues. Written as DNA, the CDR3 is TGTGCCAGCAGCTTAGGGCAGGGGGGGTACACTGAAGCTTTCTTT. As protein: CASSLGQGGYTEAFF.

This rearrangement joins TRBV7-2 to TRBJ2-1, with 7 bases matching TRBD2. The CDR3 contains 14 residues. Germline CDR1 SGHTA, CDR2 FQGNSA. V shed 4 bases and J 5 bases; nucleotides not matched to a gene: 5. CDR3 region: CASSSSSGDNEQFF. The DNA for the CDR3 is TGTGCCAGCAGCTCGTCTAGCGGTGACAATGAGCAGTTCTTC.